The T cell receptor beta chain under discussion was sequenced for a study of cytomegalovirus exposure and HLA in healthy donors. The wider study: Earlier sequencing of around 190 million T cells yielded under 120 million unique TCR beta sequences.

PCR primers comprised 60 Vbeta and 13 Jbeta primers. Profiled with immunoSEQ multiplex PCR; TCRdb holds only in-frame clones, not every one. Of about 72,000 clones listed, roughly 86% are singletons. The CDR3 has 12 residues. CDR1 and CDR2 from the germline V gene are SQVTM and ANQGSEA. V dropped 7 bases and J dropped 4 bases, with 13 bases sitting between them. V is TRBV29-1 and J is TRBJ2-5; perhaps TRBD1 as D (6 bases). Sample: PBMCs. This receptor was identified in a man younger than 35 in good health and CMV-seronegative. In nucleotides, the CDR3 is TGCAGCGGCCTACAGGGTGGAGAGACCCAGTACTTC. This codes for CSGLQGGETQYF.